This T cell receptor beta chain originates from a study of control samples from healthy donors and cancer patients. The CDR3 covers 14 residues. V gave up 4 bases and J gave up 4 bases; unmatched junction bases: 7. Germline V gene data show CDR1 as SGHKS and CDR2 as YYEKEE (reference sequence). This table comes from immunoSEQ multiplex PCR, and its TCRdb copy is limited to in-frame clones, with some not included. The sample includes around 42,000 clones, less than 85% of them seen just once. The rearrangement joins TRBV5-5 to TRBJ1-1; 7 nucleotides match TRBD1. Sequencing used blood. The clonotype comes from a man in his fifties or sixties in good health. Written as DNA, the CDR3 is TGTGCCAGCAGCGTAGACAGGGTTGGCACTGAAGCTTTCTTT. Amino acids: CASSVDRVGTEAFF. Based on the CDR3 plus reference TRBV5-5 and TRBJ1-1, the full variable domain is DAGVTQSPTHLIKTRGQQVTLRCSPISGHKSVSWYQQVLGQGPQFIFQYYEKEERGRGNFPDRFSARQFPNYSSELNVNALLLGDSALYLCASSVDRVGTEAFFGQGTRLTVV.